This T cell receptor beta chain derives from a study of blood T cell repertoires in COVID-19. Study-level background: Some COVID-19 samples were acute and others convalescent; all came from the United States, Italy and Spain.

Clinical history as reported by participants underpinned cohort assignment. Original data processing: Amplified reference gene primers provided the basis for estimating nucleated cell counts. This table comes from immunoSEQ multiplex PCR, and its TCRdb copy is limited to in-frame clones, with some not included. V and J calls and clone size are given by that table; D and trimming were obtained from the DNA. The sample has about 400,000 clones, 88% seen once. Germline loops: CDR1 WSHSY, CDR2 SAAADI. Trimming took off 2 bases at V and 3 bases at J, with 5 bases between the two ends. The CDR3 consists of 14 residues.

The receptor comes from a woman between 40 and 50 years old with acute COVID-19. V gene TRBV10-2 combines with J gene TRBJ1-6; D is uncertain. The sequencing sample was made of PBMCs or T cells enriched from blood (not recorded which). CDR3 in DNA: TGCGCCAGCAGTGAGCCAGACTATAATTCACCCCTCCACTTT. This sequence encodes CASSEPDYNSPLHF.